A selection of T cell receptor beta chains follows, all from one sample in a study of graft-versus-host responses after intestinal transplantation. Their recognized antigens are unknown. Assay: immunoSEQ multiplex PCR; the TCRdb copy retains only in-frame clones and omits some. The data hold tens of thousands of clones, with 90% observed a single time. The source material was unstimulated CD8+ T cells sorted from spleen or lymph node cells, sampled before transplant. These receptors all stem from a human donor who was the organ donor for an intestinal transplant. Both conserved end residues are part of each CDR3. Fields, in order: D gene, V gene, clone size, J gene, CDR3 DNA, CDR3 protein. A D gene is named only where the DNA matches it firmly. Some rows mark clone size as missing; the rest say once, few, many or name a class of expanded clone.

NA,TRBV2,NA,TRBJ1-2,TGTGCCAACATAATCCGCAACTATGGCTACACCTTC,CANIIRNYGYTF
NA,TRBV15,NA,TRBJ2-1,TGTGCCACCAGCAGGGCTCGCACAGTCTCTGTGATCGGTGATAAAAATGAGCAGTTCTTC,CATSRARTVSVIGDKNEQFF
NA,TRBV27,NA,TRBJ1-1,TGTGCCAGCAGTTTGTCGAGCGGGCACACTGAAGCTTTCTTT,CASSLSSGHTEAFF
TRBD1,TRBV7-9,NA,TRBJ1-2,TGTGCCACAGGGACAGGGGAAGGAAATGGCTACACCTTC,CATGTGEGNGYTF
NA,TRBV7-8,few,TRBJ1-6,TGTGCCAGCGCCTCGGTAGACTACTCGCCCCTCCACTTT,CASASVDYSPLHF
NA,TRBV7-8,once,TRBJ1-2,TGTGCCAGCAGCGAAGGACAGAACTATGGCTACACCTTC,CASSEGQNYGYTF
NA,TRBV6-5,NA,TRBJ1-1,TGTGCCAGCGGATTCGGGGACACTGAAGCTTTCTTT,CASGFGDTEAFF
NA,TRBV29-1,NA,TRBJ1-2,TGCAGCGTTGAAGATGGGGGGGGCGGATATGGCTACACCTTC,CSVEDGGGGYGYTF
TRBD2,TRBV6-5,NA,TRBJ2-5,TGTGCCAGCAGAACTAGCGGGGGGTCCCAAGAGACCCAGTACTTC,CASRTSGGSQETQYF
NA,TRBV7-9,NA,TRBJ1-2,TGTGCCAGCCGTGGGGCTACCTCTAACTATGGCTACACCTTC,CASRGATSNYGYTF
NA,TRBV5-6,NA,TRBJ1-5,TGTGCCAGCAGCCTCGGGGACAATCAGCCCCAGCATTTT,CASSLGDNQPQHF
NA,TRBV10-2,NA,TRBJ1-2,TGCGCCAGTTCGGCAGGGGATGGCTACACCTTC,CASSAGDGYTF
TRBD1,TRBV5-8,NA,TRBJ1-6,TGTGCCAGCAGCGCGACAGGGGTCAATTCACCCCTCCACTTT,CASSATGVNSPLHF
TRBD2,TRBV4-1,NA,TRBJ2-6,TGCGCCAGCAGCCAAGCTCTACCGGGACTACGGACTTTTGGGGCCAACGTCCTGACTTTC,CASSQALPGLRTFGANVLTF
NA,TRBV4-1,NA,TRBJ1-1,TGCGCCAGCAGCCAAGGCCCGGGGAACACTGAAGCTTTCTTT,CASSQGPGNTEAFF
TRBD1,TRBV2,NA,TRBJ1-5,TGTGCCAGCAGTGAATGGGACAGCGCTAATCAGCCCCAGCATTTT,CASSEWDSANQPQHF
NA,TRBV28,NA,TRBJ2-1,TGTGCCAGCAGTTTATCGGTCCGGGACACCTCTTACAATGAGCAGTTCTTC,CASSLSVRDTSYNEQFF
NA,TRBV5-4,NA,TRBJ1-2,TGTGCCAGCAGCTTGGGGGAGGGTATGCCTAACTATGGCTACACCTTC,CASSLGEGMPNYGYTF
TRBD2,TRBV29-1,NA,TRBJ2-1,TGCAGCGCCCTCGGGGGGAAAATCTACAATGAGCAGTTCTTC,CSALGGKIYNEQFF
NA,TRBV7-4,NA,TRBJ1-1,TGTGCCAGCAGCTTACCGGGGGAGTATGTCGTAAACACTGAAGCTTTCTTT,CASSLPGEYVVNTEAFF
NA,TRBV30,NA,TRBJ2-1,TGTGCCTGGAGTGTAACCGGGCTAGCAGTTGAGCAGTTCTTC,CAWSVTGLAVEQFF
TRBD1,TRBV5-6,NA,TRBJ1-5,TGTGCCAGCAGCTTAAATACAGAGGGGGCCTATCAGCCCCAGCATTTT,CASSLNTEGAYQPQHF
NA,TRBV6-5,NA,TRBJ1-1,TGTGCCAGCAGTTTGAACATGAACACTGAAGCTTTCTTT,CASSLNMNTEAFF
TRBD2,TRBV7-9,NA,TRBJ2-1,TGTGCCAGCAGCTTCGTGAGACTAGCGGAAAACAATGAGCAGTTCTTC,CASSFVRLAENNEQFF
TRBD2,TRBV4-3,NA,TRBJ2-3,TGCGCCTCCGGGTCGGGGGGGCCCACAGATACGCAGTATTTT,CASGSGGPTDTQYF
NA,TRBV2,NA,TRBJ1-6,TGTGCCAGCGAGGAAAACCTTAATTCACCCCTCCACTTT,CASEENLNSPLHF
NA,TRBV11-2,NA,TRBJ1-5,TGTGCCAGCAGCTTAGGCAGCGACCATCAGCCCCAGCATTTT,CASSLGSDHQPQHF
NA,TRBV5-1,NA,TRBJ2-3,TGCGCCAGCAGCCCTCTCGGCGGGGGCACAGATACGCAGTATTTT,CASSPLGGGTDTQYF